The 15 T cell receptor beta chains below come from one sample, sequenced in a study of T cells in Graves' hyperthyroidism and ophthalmopathy. Amplified TCR beta CDR3 regions derived from RNA transcripts. Initially, a first-round RT-PCR of the TCR CDR3 employed the HTBI primer set. MiXCR, applied by TCRdb to the multiplex PCR reads, yields one record per CDR3 protein. The table records under 300,000 distinct CDR3 sequences, around 15% of them present only once. Source material: blood. These receptors all stem from a woman between 45 and 60 years old with Graves' hyperthyroidism that later progressed to Graves' ophthalmopathy.

This chain uses TRBV2 with TRBJ2-5; D is unclear. Trimming stripped 6 bases from V and 4 bases from J, with 12 bases between. The CDR3 loop spans 13 amino acids. From germline, CDR1 is SNHLY and CDR2 FYNNEI. The DNA of the CDR3 is TGTGCCAGCAGAGCGAACGAAGGAGAGACCCAGTACTTC. This gives the protein CASRANEGETQYF.

This clonotype appeared a few times. The V gene is TRBV7-6, the J gene TRBJ2-2, with 7 bases fitting TRBD2. V trimming: 1 base; J trimming: 5 bases; junction bases outside the gene matches: 4. There are 15 residues in the CDR3. CDR1 and CDR2 from the germline V gene are SGHVS and FNYEAQ. The CDR3 DNA reads TGTGCCAGCAGCTTAGAGGCGGGAGCTACCGGGGAGCTGTTTTTT. Translated: CASSLEAGATGELFF.

The rearrangement joins TRBV5-1 to TRBJ2-1; a possible D gene is TRBD2 (5 bases). The CDR3 extends over 16 amino acids. CDR1 and CDR2 from the germline V gene are SGHRS and YFSETQ. Trimming removed 7 bases at V and 9 bases at J, with 26 bases between. CDR3 region: CASRPPASSILGEQFF. The CDR3 region has the DNA TGCGCCAGCCGACCTCCAGCTAGCTCAATTCTCGGTGAGCAGTTCTTC.

This clonotype was counted only a few times. The chain couples TRBV19 to TRBJ2-3, with TRBD2 identical over 7 bases. V shed 5 bases and J 10 bases; nucleotides not matched to a gene: 6. This CDR3 is 12 amino acids long. CDR1 LNHDA and CDR2 SQIVND come from the germline V gene (reference sequence). The DNA of the CDR3 is TGTGCCAGTAGTCCTCGGACTAGAGCGCAGTATTTT. It specifies CASSPRTRAQYF.

This clonotype came up many times. The chain is built from TRBV20-1 and TRBJ2-7; 7 bases map to TRBD1. With V trimmed by 5 bases and J by 0 bases, 7 bases remained unmatched. Germline V CDR1 and CDR2: DFQATT, SNEGSKA (reference sequence). The CDR3 sequence is 14 residues long. This chain's CDR3 is CSASRTGISYEQYF. The DNA for the CDR3 is TGCAGTGCTTCCCGGACAGGCATCTCCTACGAGCAGTACTTC.

This clonotype was observed at least ten times. The chain links TRBV20-1 to TRBJ2-5; no clear D gene. This CDR3 spans 13 amino acids. From germline, CDR1 is DFQATT and CDR2 SNEGSKA (reference sequence). Trimming stripped 3 bases from V and 4 bases from J, with 12 bases between. The CDR3 sequence is CSASSSPSETQYF. CDR3 sequence (DNA): TGCAGTGCTAGTTCCTCACCCTCAGAGACCCAGTACTTC.

This clonotype occurred many times. The rearrangement joins TRBV20-1 to TRBJ2-7; 8 bases are a match to TRBD2. V trimming: 1 base; J trimming: 0 bases; junction bases outside the gene matches: 11. The germline CDR1 and CDR2 sequences are DFQATT and SNEGSKA (reference sequence). The CDR3 covers 17 residues. DNA of the CDR3: TGCAGTGCTAGAGGGGCCCGGGGGGGCCAGAGCTCCTACGAGCAGTACTTC. This sequence encodes CSARGARGGQSSYEQYF.

There are many counts of this clonotype. The V call is TRBV27, the J call TRBJ2-2; the D is unclear. Germline lookup yields CDR1 MNHEY and CDR2 SMNVEV (reference sequence). This CDR3 is 12 amino acids long. Deletions cut 2 bases from V and 6 bases from J, with 4 bases between. The CDR3 region has the DNA TGTGCCAGCAGTTTACCCCCCGGGGAGCTGTTTTTT. Encoded protein: CASSLPPGELFF.

This clonotype appeared many times. The rearrangement uses TRBV18 and TRBJ1-1; no definite D call. Germline assignment: CDR1 KGHSH and CDR2 LQKENI. The germline V and J ends were trimmed by 4 bases and 10 bases, with 16 bases remaining between them. This CDR3 has 13 residues. The CDR3 spells CASSLWPDEGAFF. CDR3 nucleotides: TGTGCCAGCTCACTCTGGCCGGATGAAGGAGCTTTCTTT.

The sample holds many counts of this clonotype. The CDR3: CSAILHSYEQYF. CDR3 sequence (DNA): TGCAGTGCTATCCTCCACAGCTACGAGCAGTACTTC. V and J are TRBV20-1 and TRBJ2-7; no clear D. CDR1 and CDR2 from the germline V gene are DFQATT and SNEGSKA (reference sequence). Between the trimmed V and J ends, which lost 4 bases and 3 bases, there was a span of 10 bases. The length of the CDR3 is 12 residues.

The table lists this clonotype with many counts. The chain links TRBV2 to TRBJ2-7; a weak D match, TRBD1 (6 bases). The V end was cut by 4 bases, the J end by 2 bases, with 15 bases between. Per germline, CDR1 SNHLY and CDR2 FYNNEI. The CDR3 runs to 15 residues. CDR3 loop: CASSGGTGSAYEQYF. CDR3 nucleotide sequence: TGTGCCAGCAGTGGCGGAACAGGGTCCGCCTACGAGCAGTACTTC.

The gene calls are TRBV12-3 or TRBV12-4 and TRBJ2-1; tentative D call: TRBD2 (5 bases). V was clipped by 7 bases and J by 9 bases, with 13 bases between them. This CDR3 comprises 12 residues. CDR3 sequence (DNA): TGTGCCAGCACAACTAGTTTCGGTGAGCAGTTCTTC. Protein product: CASTTSFGEQFF.

The chain recombines TRBV28 with TRBJ1-1, with D unclear. The CDR3 contains 14 residues. The germline gives CDR1 MDHEN, CDR2 SYDVKM. Trimming left V 2 bases short and J 1 base short, with 8 bases between. CDR3 DNA sequence: TGTGCCAGCAGTTTAAGATCGGCGAACACTGAAGCTTTCTTT. This sequence encodes CASSLRSANTEAFF. The variable domain in full, with the rest retrieved from reference TRBV28 and TRBJ1-1, is DVKVTQSSRYLVKRTGEKVFLECVQDMDHENMFWYRQDPGLGLRLIYFSYDVKMKEKGDIPEGYSVSREKKERFSLILESASTNQTSMYLCASSLRSANTEAFFGQGTRLTVV.

At least ten counts were recorded for this clonotype. This chain joins TRBV9 and TRBJ2-7; D gene ambiguous. The germline gives CDR1 SGDLS, CDR2 YYNGEE. The germline V and J ends were trimmed by 1 base and 8 bases, with 13 bases remaining between them. The CDR3 has 13 amino acids. CDR3 coding DNA: TGTGCCAGCAGCGTATTAGGGATTGGCCAGCAGTACTTC. Protein sequence: CASSVLGIGQQYF. Looking up the rest from reference TRBV9 and TRBJ2-7 gives the full variable domain: DSGVTQTPKHLITATGQRVTLRCSPRSGDLSVYWYQQSLDQGLQFLIQYYNGEERAKGNILERFSAQQFPDLHSELNLSSLELGDSALYFCASSVLGIGQQYFGPGTRLTVT.

The chain recombines TRBV19 with TRBJ1-3, with D perhaps matching TRBD1 (6 bases). The CDR3 runs to 16 residues. Germline V gene data show CDR1 as LNHDA and CDR2 as SQIVND (reference sequence). V shed 5 bases and J shed 5 bases, with 19 bases lying between them. CDR3 nucleotides: TGTGCCAGTAGTGCCCATCCGGGACAACAAAGAAACACCATATATTTT. The encoded protein is CASSAHPGQQRNTIYF.